The next 7 T cell receptor beta chains were all read from a single sample in a study of blood T cell repertoires in COVID-19. This table comes from immunoSEQ multiplex PCR, and its TCRdb copy is limited to in-frame clones, with some not included. The sample yields about 70,000 clones, around 80% seen once. The sample was peripheral blood. The source is a woman older than 75 with acute or convalescent COVID-19.

The genes are TRBV24-1 and TRBJ2-1; TRBD2 aligns across 7 bases. The CDR3 is made up of 13 amino acids. The germline V gene encodes CDR1 KGHDR and CDR2 SFDVKD. The junction had 7 bases not matched to a gene; V was cut back by 7 bases and J by 8 bases. The CDR3 sequence is CATRPSGRDEQFF. The CDR3 DNA sequence: TGTGCCACCAGGCCCTCGGGGAGGGATGAGCAGTTCTTC.

The chain employs TRBV30 and TRBJ1-2, with unresolved D. The CDR3 length is 13 residues. Trimming shortened V by 2 bases and J by 0 bases, and 7 bases separated the two germline ends. CDR1 and CDR2 (germline): GTSNPN, SVGIG (reference sequence). The CDR3: CAWSLEPNYGYTF. The CDR3 DNA reads as TGTGCCTGGAGTCTTGAGCCTAACTATGGCTACACCTTC.

There are a few counts of this clone. This rearrangement joins TRBV7-9 to TRBJ1-6; D possibly corresponds to TRBD1 (5 bases). From germline, CDR1 is SEHNR and CDR2 FQNEAQ (reference sequence). The CDR3 has 14 residues. Trimming removed 5 bases at V and 8 bases at J, with 13 bases between. The CDR3 spells CASSHGQGDSPLHF. For the CDR3, the DNA is TGTGCCAGCAGCCACGGGCAGGGTGATTCACCCCTCCACTTT.

The chain carries TRBV6-5 and TRBJ1-4; maybe TRBD1 (6 bases). Germline values: CDR1 MNHEY, CDR2 SVGAGI. V was trimmed by 6 bases and J by 7 bases, leaving 15 bases between them. The CDR3 length is 14 residues. As DNA, the CDR3 is TGTGCCAGCAGAATCGGACAGTACACTGAAAAACTGTTTTTT. The encoded protein is CASRIGQYTEKLFF.

This clone was seen just once. The V and J genes are TRBV2 and TRBJ2-2; maybe TRBD2 (6 bases). CDR1 SNHLY and CDR2 FYNNEI come from the germline V gene. The CDR3 covers 14 residues. V was shortened by 4 bases and J by 4 bases, with 10 bases between the two germline ends. The chain's CDR3 is CASSGTISTGELFF. The CDR3 region has the DNA TGTGCCAGCAGTGGGACTATTAGCACCGGGGAGCTGTTTTTT.

The genes are TRBV27 and TRBJ2-7; 7 bases are shared with TRBD1. The CDR3 length is 14 residues. From germline, CDR1 is MNHEY and CDR2 SMNVEV (reference sequence). Trimming removed 7 bases from V and 2 bases from J; junction bases left unmatched: 8. In DNA form, the CDR3 reads TGTGCCAGCAAAAGGACAGGCCCTACCTACGAGCAGTACTTC. This translates into CASKRTGPTYEQYF.

The V call is TRBV7-2, the J call TRBJ1-4; maybe TRBD1 (6 bases). Trimming removed 5 bases at V and 7 bases at J, with 17 bases between. CDR1 is SGHTA and CDR2 is FQGNSA in the germline V gene. This CDR3 region has 15 residues. In DNA, the CDR3 is TGTGCCAGCAGCCCCCTAGGGGGGGGTGGTGAAAAACTGTTTTTT. Encoded protein: CASSPLGGGGEKLFF.